The 11 T cell receptor beta chains below were found in one sample sequenced in a study of tumor-infiltrating lymphocytes in primary liver carcinoma. Starting from around 0.45 ug of total RNA, TCR beta cDNA was produced with a primer in the constant region. For TCR beta, libraries were produced by three nested multiplex PCR rounds using slightly modified ARM-PCR. Each of the first two PCR rounds ran approximately 9 cycles with TRBV1-TRBV30 forward and C-beta reverse primers. In TCRdb, the multiplex PCR reads were re-called with MiXCR into one record per CDR3 protein. The repertoire holds hundreds of thousands of distinct CDR3 sequences, with about three fifths as singletons. Extraction also yielded germline DNA, while blood RNA was obtained from unsorted whole blood. Sequencing used peripheral blood. The receptors stem from a woman aged 25-40 years with primary liver carcinoma and hepatitis B virus infection.

Only a few counts were recorded for this clonotype. J is TRBJ2-1 and V is TRBV5-5; no definite D call. V was cut by 1 base and J by 9 bases, with 17 bases left in between. CDR3 length equals 15 residues. From germline, CDR1 is SGHKS and CDR2 YYEKEE (reference sequence). This CDR3 reads CASSLFSATALEQFF. CDR3 DNA: TGTGCCAGCAGCTTGTTTTCTGCTACGGCCCTTGAGCAGTTCTTC.

About this clonotype itself: A much larger clone lies one base from this, so it may be a read error. J is TRBJ2-1 and V is TRBV30; either TRBD1 or TRBD2 may fit D (5 bases each). The J call is in doubt because the DNA end fits TRBJ2-5 better. CDR1 is GTSNPN, CDR2 SVGIG, per germline (reference sequence). This CDR3 is built from 14 residues. The CDR3 here is CARSVPGRQETQYF. The CDR3 nucleotides are TGTGCCCGGAGTGTACCGGGACGTCAAGAGACCCAGTACTTC.

The rearrangement links TRBV29-1 to TRBJ1-2; D remains ambiguous. Per germline, CDR1 SQVTM and CDR2 ANQGSEA. The CDR3 extends over 11 amino acids. As DNA, the CDR3 is TGCAGGGCTTTCGTCTCATATGGCTACACCTTC. Amino acids: CRAFVSYGYTF.

About this clonotype itself: No conserved phenylalanine or tryptophan is present at the end of the CDR3, so a read error is the likely explanation. This rearrangement joins TRBV7-9 to TRBJ2-7, with a tentative D call TRBD2 (6 bases). There are 15 residues in the CDR3. The germline gives CDR1 SEHNR, CDR2 FQNEAQ (reference sequence). DNA for the CDR3: TGTACCAACAGCCCTCCGACTAGTCGGCCCTACGAGCAGTACTCC. Amino acid sequence: CTNSPPTSRPYEQYS.

Concerning this clonotype itself: One base away lies a much larger clone, so this may be a sequencing read error. The CDR3 ends on some other residue instead of the conserved phenylalanine or tryptophan, so this is likely a read error. The chain carries TRBV29-1 and TRBJ2-7, with TRBD2 as a possible D gene (6 bases). The CDR3 runs to 10 residues. The ends were cut back, 7 bases at V and 4 bases at J, with 8 bases in the middle. Germline V CDR1 and CDR2: SQVTM, ANQGSEA. This CDR3 is CSAGDYEQYL. Here the CDR3 DNA reads TGCAGCGCGGGGGATTACGAGCAGTACCTC.

This clonotype was observed a few times. The rearrangement links TRBV4-3 to TRBJ1-1; D is uncertain. Germline V lookup: CDR1 LGHNA, CDR2 YSLEER. V was pared by 1 base and J by 2 bases, with 11 bases between. CDR3 length equals 15 residues. CDR3 nucleotide sequence: TGCGCCAGCAGCCAAGGGGCGGGAGGCAACACTGAAGCTTTCTTT. Encoded protein: CASSQGAGGNTEAFF.

As for this clonotype: Given a much more abundant clone one base away, this may be a read error. This rearrangement joins TRBV6-2 or TRBV6-3 to TRBJ2-1, with 7 bases aligning to TRBD2. This CDR3 contains 19 residues. Germline V gives CDR1 MNHEY, CDR2 SVGEGT. Trimming at V came to 6 bases and at J to 1 base, leaving 18 bases not matched to a gene. CDR3 region: CASSPGGLTGKGSYNEQFF. The CDR3 DNA sequence: TGTGCCAGCAGCCCCGGGGGACTAACGGGAAAAGGTTCCTACAATGAGCAGTTCTTC.

Points on this clonotype: One end of the junction is discordant with germline, which a read error may explain. This chain connects TRBV2 to TRBJ1-2, with D possibly TRBD1 on 5 matching bases. The CDR3 length is 12 residues. Germline loops: CDR1 SNHLY, CDR2 FYNNEI. This chain's CDR3 is CASRSGYYGYTF. CDR3 sequence (DNA): TGTGCTAGCAGGTCAGGGTACTATGGCTACACCTTC. The whole variable domain, remainder taken from reference TRBV2 and TRBJ1-2, is EPEVTQTPSHQVTQMGQEVILRCVPISNHLYFYWYRQILGQKVEFLVSFYNNEISEKSEIFDDQFSVERPDGSNFTLKIRSTKLEDSAMYFCASRSGYYGYTFGSGTRLTVV.

Details on this clonotype: An end of the junction does not agree with germline; a read error may underlie this. This chain links TRBV6-5 with TRBJ1-1; 9 bases match TRBD1. There are 14 residues in the CDR3. Germline-derived CDR1 and CDR2 are MNHEY and SVGAGI. CDR3 amino acids: CGSIRLGQGTEAFF. In DNA, the CDR3 is TGTGGCAGCATAAGGCTGGGACAGGGAACTGAAGCTTTCTTT.

A note on this clonotype: A junction end diverges from the germline sequence, so it may reflect a read error. The chain is built from TRBV6-6 and TRBJ2-3; either TRBD1 or TRBD2 may fit D (5 bases each). CDR1 MNHNY and CDR2 SVGAGI come from the germline V gene (reference sequence). CDR3 length equals 12 residues. CDR3 protein: CTSSIGGGTQYF. The CDR3 coding sequence is TGTACCAGCAGCATTGGGGGTGGTACGCAGTATTTT.

The rearrangement links TRBV12-3 or TRBV12-4 to TRBJ2-2; 8 positions agree with TRBD2. J lost 5 bases, V lost 6 bases, and 8 bases had no gene match. This CDR3 region has 15 residues. The CDR3 DNA reads as TGTGCCAGCAGCAAAGCGGGAGCGACGACCGGGGAGCTGTTTTTT. Translated: CASSKAGATTGELFF.